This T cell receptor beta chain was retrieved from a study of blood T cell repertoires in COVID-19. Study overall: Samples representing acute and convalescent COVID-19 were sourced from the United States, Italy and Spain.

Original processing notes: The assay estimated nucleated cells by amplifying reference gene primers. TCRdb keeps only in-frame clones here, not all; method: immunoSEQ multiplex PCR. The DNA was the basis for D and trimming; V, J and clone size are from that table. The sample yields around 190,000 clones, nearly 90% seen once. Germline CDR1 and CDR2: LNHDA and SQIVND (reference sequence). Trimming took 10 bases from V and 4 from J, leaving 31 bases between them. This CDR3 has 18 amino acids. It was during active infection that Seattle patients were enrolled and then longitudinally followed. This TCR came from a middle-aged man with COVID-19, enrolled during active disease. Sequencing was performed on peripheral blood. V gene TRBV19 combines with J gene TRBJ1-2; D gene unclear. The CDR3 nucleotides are TGTGCCACCAAAACCCCCGAGGGTATTGGGGTGATGGGCTATGGCTACACCTTC. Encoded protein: CATKTPEGIGVMGYGYTF. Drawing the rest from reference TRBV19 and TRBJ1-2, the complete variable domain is DGGITQSPKYLFRKEGQNVTLSCEQNLNHDAMYWYRQDPGQGLRLIYYSQIVNDFQKGDIAEGYSVSREKKESFPLTVTSAQKNPTAFYLCATKTPEGIGVMGYGYTFGSGTRLTVV.